A selection of T cell receptor beta chains follows, all from one sample in a study of blood T cell repertoires in COVID-19. Using immunoSEQ multiplex PCR, the repertoire was profiled, and TCRdb retains in-frame clones only, with some absent. Of over 200,000 clones in the sample, 80% to 90% were seen once. The sequencing input was peripheral blood. The receptors here all came from a man aged 55-75 years who had recovered from COVID-19. Each CDR3 is given with its conserved first and last residue. The D gene is left open where the match is weak.

j_gene: TRBJ2-5; v_gene: TRBV27; d_gene: -; CDR3nt: TGTGCCAGCAGTGAGATAGAGCAAGAGACCCAGTACTTC; CDR3aa: CASSEIEQETQYF
j_gene: TRBJ1-2; v_gene: TRBV19; d_gene: -; CDR3nt: TGTGCCAGTAGTCCGCGAGGGAACTATGGCTACACCTTC; CDR3aa: CASSPRGNYGYTF
j_gene: TRBJ1-1; v_gene: TRBV18; d_gene: TRBD1; CDR3nt: TGTGCCAGCTCGTCAGACAGGGCGGTAGCGAACACTGAAGCTTTCTTT; CDR3aa: CASSSDRAVANTEAFF
j_gene: TRBJ2-1; v_gene: TRBV6-4; d_gene: TRBD2; CDR3nt: TGTGCCAGCAGTGACTTTTTCAAGCGGGAGGGCGACAATGAGCAGTTCTTC; CDR3aa: CASSDFFKREGDNEQFF
j_gene: TRBJ2-1; v_gene: TRBV25-1; d_gene: -; CDR3nt: TGTGCCAGCAGTGAATGGCGGGTCAATGAGCAGTTCTTC; CDR3aa: CASSEWRVNEQFF
j_gene: TRBJ1-5; v_gene: TRBV19; d_gene: TRBD1; CDR3nt: TGTGCCAGTAATTTGCGAGGACAGGGTTATAGCAATCAGCCCCAGCATTTT; CDR3aa: CASNLRGQGYSNQPQHF
j_gene: TRBJ1-2; v_gene: TRBV12-5; d_gene: -; CDR3nt: TGTGCTAGTGCCCTAGGTGACAACTATGGCTACACCTTC; CDR3aa: CASALGDNYGYTF
j_gene: TRBJ2-1; v_gene: TRBV6-5; d_gene: TRBD2; CDR3nt: TGTGCCAGCAGTAGAGGGGCTAGCGGGCTTAATGAGCAGTTCTTC; CDR3aa: CASSRGASGLNEQFF
j_gene: TRBJ2-7; v_gene: TRBV5-1; d_gene: TRBD2; CDR3nt: TGCGCCAGCAGCTTGGATACTAGCGGATCGTACGAGCAGTACTTC; CDR3aa: CASSLDTSGSYEQYF
j_gene: TRBJ2-5; v_gene: TRBV7-2; d_gene: TRBD2; CDR3nt: TGTGCCAGCAGCTCGGGGGGGGCAGGAGAGACCCAGTACTTC; CDR3aa: CASSSGGAGETQYF